The T cell receptor (beta chain) under discussion was sequenced for a study of blood T cell repertoires in COVID-19. Germline lookup yields CDR1 WSHSY and CDR2 SAAADI. CDR3 length equals 18 residues. V lost 1 base and J 0 bases, leaving 15 bases between the germline ends. Clones were read by immunoSEQ multiplex PCR, and TCRdb kept only the in-frame ones, dropping some. The sample has a few hundred thousand clones; 70% to 90% are singletons. The source of this sequence is a man aged 45-60 years with acute or convalescent COVID-19. Source material: peripheral blood. The chain links TRBV10-2 to TRBJ1-4; D is unresolved. CDR3: CASSEYGLLSATNEKLFF. As DNA, the CDR3 is TGCGCCAGCAGTGAGTACGGGTTACTCTCTGCAACTAATGAAAAACTGTTTTTT.